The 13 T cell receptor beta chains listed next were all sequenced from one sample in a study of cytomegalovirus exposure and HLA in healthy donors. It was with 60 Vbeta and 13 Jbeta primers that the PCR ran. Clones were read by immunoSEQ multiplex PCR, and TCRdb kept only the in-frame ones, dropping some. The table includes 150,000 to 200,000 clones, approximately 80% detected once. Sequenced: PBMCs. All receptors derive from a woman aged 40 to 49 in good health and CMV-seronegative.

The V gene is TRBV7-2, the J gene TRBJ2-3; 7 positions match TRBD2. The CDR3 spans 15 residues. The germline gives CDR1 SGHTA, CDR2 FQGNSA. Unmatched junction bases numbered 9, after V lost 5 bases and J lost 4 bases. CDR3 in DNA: TGTGCCAGCAGCCGGGGGGACCTGGGGGCAGATACGCAGTATTTT. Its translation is CASSRGDLGADTQYF.

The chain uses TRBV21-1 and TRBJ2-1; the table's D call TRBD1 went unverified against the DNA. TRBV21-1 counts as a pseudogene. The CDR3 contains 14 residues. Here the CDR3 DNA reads TGTGCCATCATACCGGGACAGAACTACAATGAGCAGTTCTTC. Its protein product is CAIIPGQNYNEQFF.

The CDR3 is CASRPDRDTEAFF. The CDR3 DNA sequence: TGTGCCAGTAGACCGGACAGGGACACTGAAGCTTTCTTT. The V call is TRBV19, the J call TRBJ1-1, with 8 bases lining up with TRBD1. The CDR3 sequence is 13 residues long. V lost 6 bases and J lost 3; bases outside the gene matches: 3. From germline, CDR1 is LNHDA and CDR2 SQIVND (reference sequence). The complete variable domain, with remaining parts taken from reference TRBV19 and TRBJ1-1, reads DGGITQSPKYLFRKEGQNVTLSCEQNLNHDAMYWYRQDPGQGLRLIYYSQIVNDFQKGDIAEGYSVSREKKESFPLTVTSAQKNPTAFYLCASRPDRDTEAFFGQGTRLTVV.

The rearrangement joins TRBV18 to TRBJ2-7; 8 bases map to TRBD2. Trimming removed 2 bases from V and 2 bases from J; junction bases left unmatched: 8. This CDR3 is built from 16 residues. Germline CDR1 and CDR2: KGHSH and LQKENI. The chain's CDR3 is CASSPSSAGVTYEQYV. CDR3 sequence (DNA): TGTGCCAGCTCACCATCATCAGCGGGGGTTACCTACGAGCAGTACGTC.

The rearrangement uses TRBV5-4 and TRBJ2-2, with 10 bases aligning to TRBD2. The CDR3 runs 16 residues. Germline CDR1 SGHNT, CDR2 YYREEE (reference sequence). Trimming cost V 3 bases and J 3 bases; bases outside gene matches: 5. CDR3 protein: CASSSRTSGYTGELFF. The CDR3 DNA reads TGTGCCAGCAGCTCCCGGACTAGCGGTTACACCGGGGAGCTGTTTTTT.

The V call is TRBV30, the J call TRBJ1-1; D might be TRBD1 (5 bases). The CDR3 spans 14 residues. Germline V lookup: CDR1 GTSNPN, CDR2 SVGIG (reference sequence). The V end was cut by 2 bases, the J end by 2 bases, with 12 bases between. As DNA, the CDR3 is TGTGCCTGGAGTAAGGGACTCACTAACACTGAAGCTTTCTTT. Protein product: CAWSKGLTNTEAFF.

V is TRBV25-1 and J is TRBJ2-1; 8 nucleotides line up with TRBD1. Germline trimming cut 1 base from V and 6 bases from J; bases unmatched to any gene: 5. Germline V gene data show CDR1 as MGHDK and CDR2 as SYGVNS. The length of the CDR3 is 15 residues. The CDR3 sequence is CASSESGQGPNEQFF. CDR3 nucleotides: TGTGCCAGCAGTGAATCTGGACAGGGTCCCAATGAGCAGTTCTTC.

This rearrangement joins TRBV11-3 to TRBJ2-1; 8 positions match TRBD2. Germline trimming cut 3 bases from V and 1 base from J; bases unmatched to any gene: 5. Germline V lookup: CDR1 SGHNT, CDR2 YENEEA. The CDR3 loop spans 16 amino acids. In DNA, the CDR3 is TGTGCCAGCAGCTTCTTAGCGGGACAATCCTACAATGAGCAGTTCTTC. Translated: CASSFLAGQSYNEQFF.

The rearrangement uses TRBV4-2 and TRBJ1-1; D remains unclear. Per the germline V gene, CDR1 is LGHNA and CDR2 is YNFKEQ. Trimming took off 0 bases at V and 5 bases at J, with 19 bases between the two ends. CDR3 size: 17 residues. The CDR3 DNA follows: TGTGCCAGCAGCCAAGATCGTCGGAGGGTAAGGAAGACTGAAGCTTTCTTT. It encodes CASSQDRRRVRKTEAFF.

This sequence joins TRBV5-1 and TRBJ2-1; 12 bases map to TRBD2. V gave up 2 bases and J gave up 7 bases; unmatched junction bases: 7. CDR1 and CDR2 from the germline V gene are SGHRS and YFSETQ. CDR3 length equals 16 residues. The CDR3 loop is CASSFPSGRAGNEQFF. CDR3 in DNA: TGCGCCAGCAGCTTCCCTAGCGGGAGGGCCGGGAATGAGCAGTTCTTC.

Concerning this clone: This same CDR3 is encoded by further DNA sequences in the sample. The CDR3 DNA reads as TGCAGCGGAGGCCAAGAGACCCAGTACTTC. Amino acid sequence: CSGGQETQYF. The chain is built from TRBV29-1 and TRBJ2-5; D is uncertain. The CDR3 sequence is 10 residues long. V was clipped by 7 bases and J by 1 base, with 4 bases between them. CDR1 is SQVTM, CDR2 ANQGSEA, per germline.

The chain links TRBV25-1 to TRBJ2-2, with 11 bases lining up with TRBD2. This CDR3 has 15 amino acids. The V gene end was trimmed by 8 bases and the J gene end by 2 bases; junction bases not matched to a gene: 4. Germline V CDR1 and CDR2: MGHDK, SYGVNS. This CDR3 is CASGSGRGNTGELFF. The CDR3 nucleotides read TGTGCCAGCGGTAGCGGGAGGGGAAACACCGGGGAGCTGTTTTTT.

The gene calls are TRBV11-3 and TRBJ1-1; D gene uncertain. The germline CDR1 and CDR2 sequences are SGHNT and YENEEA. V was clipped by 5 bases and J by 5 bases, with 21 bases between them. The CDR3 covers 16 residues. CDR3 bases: TGTGCCAGCAGCCCTGTGGGGTGGGCAGGAGGTACTGAAGCTTTCTTT. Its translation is CASSPVGWAGGTEAFF.